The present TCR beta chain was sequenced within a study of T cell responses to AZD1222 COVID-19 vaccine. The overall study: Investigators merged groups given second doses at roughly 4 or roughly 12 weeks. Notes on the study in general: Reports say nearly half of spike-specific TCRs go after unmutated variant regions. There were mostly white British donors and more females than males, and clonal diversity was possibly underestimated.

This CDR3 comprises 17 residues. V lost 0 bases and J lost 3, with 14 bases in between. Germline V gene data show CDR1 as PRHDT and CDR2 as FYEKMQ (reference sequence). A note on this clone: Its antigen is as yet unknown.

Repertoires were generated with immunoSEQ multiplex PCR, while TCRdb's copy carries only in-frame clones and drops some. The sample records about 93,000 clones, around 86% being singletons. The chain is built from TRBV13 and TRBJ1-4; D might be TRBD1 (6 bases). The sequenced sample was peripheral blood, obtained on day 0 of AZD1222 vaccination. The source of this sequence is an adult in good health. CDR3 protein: CASSLGLGGRANEKLFF. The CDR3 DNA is TGTGCCAGCAGCTTAGGTTTAGGGGGGCGAGCTAATGAAAAACTGTTTTTT.